The 5 T cell receptor beta chains in this list originate from one sample, sequenced in a study of blood T cell repertoires in COVID-19. Generated by immunoSEQ multiplex PCR, the TCRdb table keeps only in-frame clones and is missing some. Here the sample spans around 120,000 clones, about 89% being singletons. The sample was peripheral blood. These receptors were collected from a woman aged 65 to 85 with acute or convalescent COVID-19.

The chain couples TRBV6-1 to TRBJ1-6, with D uncertain. Trimming left V 4 bases short and J 4 bases short, with 14 bases between. The CDR3 has 16 amino acids. Germline V gives CDR1 MNHNS, CDR2 SASEGT. CDR3 DNA sequence: TGTGCCAGCAGTGGGCCGGGAACACTGTATAATTCACCCCTCCACTTT. Translated: CASSGPGTLYNSPLHF.

J is TRBJ1-3 and V is TRBV5-1; D ambiguous. Germline lookup yields CDR1 SGHRS and CDR2 YFSETQ. Trimming removed 4 bases at V and 8 bases at J, with 16 bases between. The CDR3 loop spans 14 amino acids. CDR3 sequence reads: CASSPLGTVDTIYF. The CDR3 region has the DNA TGCGCCAGCAGCCCCCTGGGCACAGTTGACACCATATATTTT.

A note on this clone: Other DNA sequences in the sample encode the same CDR3. The gene calls are TRBV11-2 and TRBJ2-1, with 16 bases fitting TRBD2. Germline CDR1 SGHAT, CDR2 FQNNGV. The ends lost 5 bases at V and 7 bases at J; junction bases unmatched: 2. There are 15 residues in the CDR3. The CDR3 DNA sequence: TGTGCCAGCAGCCTGGGACTAGCGGGGGGGAATGAGCAGTTCTTC. Its translation is CASSLGLAGGNEQFF.

The chain has TRBV28 and TRBJ2-1; 7 bases match TRBD1. In germline, CDR1 is MDHEN, CDR2 SYDVKM. V lost 6 bases to trimming and J lost 12 bases; unmatched junction nucleotides: 8. CDR3 length: 12 amino acids. The CDR3 DNA is TGTGCCAGCAGGACAGGGTACCGAGGGCAGTTCTTC. Its protein is CASRTGYRGQFF.

This clone was detected a few times. The chain couples TRBV7-2 to TRBJ1-5, with D possibly matching TRBD1 (6 bases). Deletions cut 5 bases from V and 4 bases from J, with 12 bases between. Germline V gene data show CDR1 as SGHTA and CDR2 as FQGNSA. This CDR3 region has 14 residues. The CDR3 loop reads CASSEQGLNQPQHF. The CDR3 DNA is TGTGCCAGCAGCGAACAGGGTCTGAATCAGCCCCAGCATTTT.